This TCR beta chain emerged from a study of OX40 agonist ivuxolimab in advanced cancers. As concerns this clone: Its antigen is currently unknown.

Sequenced by immunoSEQ multiplex PCR; TCRdb stores in-frame clones only, minus some. Among more than 80,000 clones, 87% were seen once, and the ten largest hold roughly 1.5%. Notes on the study in general: Nonresponders, in some cases, also had low normalized T-cell clonal expansion. CD4+ and CD8+ T cells in blood underwent clonal expansion by week 6 at 0.1 to 3.0 mg/kg. On average, a greater number of expanded clones characterised CD8+ T cells relative to CD4+.

The CDR3 runs to 15 residues. Trimming pared 6 bases from V and 6 bases from J, leaving 20 bases between. Germline CDR1 reads MNHEY; CDR2 reads SVGAGI. This sequence originates from an adult with an advanced solid tumor such as melanoma, head and neck, liver or kidney cancer. V gene TRBV6-5 combines with J gene TRBJ1-2; D remains unclear. The sample in question was CD4+ or CD8+ T cells sorted from blood, obtained in a trial of the OX40 agonist ivuxolimab. Written as DNA, the CDR3 is TGTGCCAGCAGCCCTCCGCAGGCTCTAACTAATGGCTACACCTTC. It encodes CASSPPQALTNGYTF.